A single sample is the source of the 21 T cell receptor beta chains below, sequenced in a study of Graves' ophthalmopathy and Graves' hyperthyroidism. The study amplified TCR beta CDR3 regions using RNA transcripts. HTBI primers were used in a first-round RT-PCR, which preceded a second-round multiplex PCR. TCRdb passed the multiplex PCR reads through MiXCR, listing each CDR3 protein once. The table lists about 700,000 distinct CDR3 sequences, 35% to 50% of them singletons. The sequencing sample was made of peripheral blood. The receptors shown here come from an adult man with Graves' ophthalmopathy.

V is TRBV10-3 and J is TRBJ2-5; no clear D gene. There are 14 residues in the CDR3. Trimming pared 2 bases from V and 4 bases from J, leaving 11 bases between. Germline V gives CDR1 ENHRY, CDR2 SYGVKD. The CDR3 loop is CAISERQDRETQYF. The CDR3 DNA is TGTGCCATCAGTGAGCGTCAGGACCGAGAGACCCAGTACTTC.

This clonotype was seen a handful of times. The V and J genes are TRBV10-1 and TRBJ2-7, with 9 bases lining up with TRBD1. The length of the CDR3 is 15 residues. CDR1 is WNHNN, CDR2 SYGVQD, per germline (reference sequence). V gave up 0 bases and J gave up 2 bases; unmatched junction bases: 2. The CDR3 DNA follows: TGCGCCAGCAGTGAGTCTGGGGACAGGGCCTACGAGCAGTACTTC. Translated: CASSESGDRAYEQYF.

The V call is TRBV20-1, the J call TRBJ2-5; 11 nucleotides match TRBD2. The CDR3 is 13 residues long. V was clipped by 5 bases and J by 5 bases; unmatched bases: 4. CDR1 is DFQATT and CDR2 is SNEGSKA in the germline V gene (reference sequence). Here the CDR3 reads CSAVAGGSETQYF. CDR3 sequence (DNA): TGCAGTGCTGTAGCGGGAGGGAGTGAGACCCAGTACTTC.

This clonotype came up many times. V and J are TRBV29-1 and TRBJ1-4; TRBD1 aligns across 7 bases. The J segment lost 5 bases and the V segment lost 3 bases, leaving 3 bases of the junction unmatched. The CDR3 consists of 13 residues. From germline, CDR1 is SQVTM and CDR2 ANQGSEA. CDR3 nucleotides: TGCAGCGTTGATAGGGGACAGAATGAAAAACTGTTTTTT. This gives the protein CSVDRGQNEKLFF.

J is TRBJ1-4 and V is TRBV7-9; 7 bases agree with TRBD1. Germline CDR1 reads SEHNR; CDR2 reads FQNEAQ (reference sequence). With V trimmed by 0 bases and J by 8 bases, 12 bases remained unmatched. The CDR3 covers 17 residues. CDR3 loop: CASSLALLDRTREKLFF. The DNA of the CDR3 is TGTGCCAGCAGCTTAGCGCTCTTGGACAGGACAAGAGAAAAACTGTTTTTT.

Concerning this clonotype itself: A read error may account for a junction end that differs from germline. This chain joins TRBV7-9 and TRBJ2-7, with D maybe TRBD1 (6 bases). CDR1 is SEHNR and CDR2 is FQNEAQ in the germline V gene (reference sequence). The CDR3 is 14 amino acids. The CDR3 DNA follows: TGCGCCAGCAGCCAGGGGCAACCCCCCTACGAGCAGTACTTC. Translating gives CASSQGQPPYEQYF.

The chain uses TRBV7-2 and TRBJ2-6; D gene ambiguous. V was trimmed by 5 bases and J by 4 bases, leaving 24 bases between them. The CDR3 is 19 amino acids. Germline V lookup: CDR1 SGHTA, CDR2 FQGNSA. The CDR3 nucleotides are TGTGCCAGCAGCCAAGACACTGCCCGACCTAAGCCCGGGGCCAACGTCCTGACTTTC. This encodes CASSQDTARPKPGANVLTF. Using reference TRBV7-2 and TRBJ2-6 for the parts outside the CDR3, the full variable domain is GAGVSQSPSNKVTEKGKDVELRCDPISGHTALYWYRQSLGQGLEFLIYFQGNSAPDKSGLPSDRFSAERTGGSVSTLTIQRTQQEDSAVYLCASSQDTARPKPGANVLTFGAGSRLTVL.

Points on this clonotype: Likely a read error: the CDR3 ends without its conserved phenylalanine or tryptophan. The limits of the CDR3 on the DNA are not certain, so only TCRdb's listed CDR3 is given. The chain couples TRBV29-1 to TRBJ2-6; the table's D call, TRBD1, was not checked against the DNA. Germline V gives CDR1 SQVTM, CDR2 ANQGSEA. The CDR3 totals 8 residues, both ends included. The CDR3 sequence is CSVEVDWT.

Only a few counts were recorded for this clonotype. The chain links TRBV5-4 to TRBJ1-1; D is unclear. The V end lost 1 base, the J end lost 3 bases, and 10 bases lay between the germline ends. The length of the CDR3 is 14 residues. Looked up from germline, CDR1 is SGHNT and CDR2 is YYREEE (reference sequence). The CDR3 coding sequence is TGTGCCAGCAGCTTGTATGGGGATTACACTGAAGCTTTCTTT. This sequence encodes CASSLYGDYTEAFF.

The rearrangement links TRBV29-1 to TRBJ2-3; a possible D gene is TRBD2 (6 bases). V gave up 1 base and J gave up 1 base, with 9 bases separating them. This CDR3 region has 14 residues. From germline, CDR1 is SQVTM and CDR2 ANQGSEA. DNA for the CDR3: TGCAGCGTTGAAGGAGGGGAGGGCACAGATACGCAGTATTTT. Its protein product is CSVEGGEGTDTQYF.

This clonotype was detected once. Germline is not matched at one junction end, which may reflect a read error. The chain recombines TRBV11-3 with TRBJ2-1; D possibly corresponds to TRBD2 (6 bases). Looked up from germline, CDR1 is SGHNT and CDR2 is YENEEA. The CDR3 spans 15 residues. The CDR3 here is CASSLTAGNYNEQFF. CDR3 sequence (DNA): TGTGCCAGCAGCCTAACGGCGGGAAACTACAATGAGCAGTTTTTT.

This clonotype was counted ten times or more. The germline gene is not matched at one end of the junction; a read error may be the cause. The chain employs TRBV7-7 and TRBJ2-5, with D perhaps TRBD1 (5 bases). This CDR3 has 12 amino acids. Germline lookup yields CDR1 SSHAT and CDR2 FNYEAQ (reference sequence). CDR3 sequence reads: CASSSGSETQYF. The CDR3 bases are TGTGCTAGCAGCTCAGGGTCGGAGACCCAGTACTTC.

This chain joins TRBV7-2 and TRBJ2-7; 7 positions agree with TRBD1. The J segment lost 0 bases and the V segment lost 6 bases, leaving 8 bases of the junction unmatched. The CDR3 extends over 15 amino acids. The germline CDR1 and CDR2 sequences are SGHTA and FQGNSA. The chain's CDR3 is CASSLTGRGSYEQYF. Here the CDR3 DNA reads TGTGCCAGCAGTTTGACAGGGCGTGGCTCCTACGAGCAGTACTTC.

About this clonotype itself: The junction shows a germline mismatch at one end, possibly a read error. The J gene is TRBJ1-5, the V gene TRBV24-1; 11 nucleotides match TRBD1. CDR1 is KGHDR, CDR2 SFDVKD, per germline. The CDR3 runs to 15 residues. The CDR3 here is CASSQPGQGDQPQHF. The DNA of the CDR3 is TGTGCCAGCAGTCAACCGGGACAGGGGGACCAGCCCCAGCATTTT.

This clonotype appeared many times. This chain links TRBV7-9 with TRBJ1-1, with no clear D. The germline V gene encodes CDR1 SEHNR and CDR2 FQNEAQ (reference sequence). V gave up 6 bases and J gave up 11 bases, with 13 bases separating them. The CDR3 is 11 amino acids. CDR3 loop: CASSEPVLAFF. In DNA form, the CDR3 reads TGTGCCAGCAGTGAGCCAGTCCTGGCTTTCTTT.

On this clonotype: A junction end diverges from the germline sequence, so it may reflect a read error. The chain links TRBV5-6 to TRBJ2-6, with TRBD2 as a possible D gene (5 bases). The CDR3 spans 8 residues. In germline, CDR1 is SGHDT, CDR2 YYEEEE. The DNA for the CDR3 is TGTGCCAGCAGCCGTCGGGGTTTC. It codes for CASSRRGF.

Comment on this clonotype: A read error may be the cause here, since a much bigger clone is one base away. The chain combines TRBV19 with TRBJ1-1; D unclear. Trimming cost V 5 bases and J 4 bases, with 11 bases left between them. Germline CDR1 and CDR2: LNHDA and SQIVND (reference sequence). The CDR3 is 13 amino acids. Here the CDR3 DNA reads TGTGCCAGTAGTCCCCGATGGGGCACTGAAGCTTTCTTT. This sequence encodes CASSPRWGTEAFF.

A few counts support this clonotype. The chain combines TRBV7-3 with TRBJ2-5, with D perhaps TRBD1 or TRBD2 (6 bases each). The CDR3 extends over 14 amino acids. Germline CDR1 is SGHTA and CDR2 is FQGTGA. Trimming removed 5 bases from V and 9 bases from J, with 19 bases in between. The CDR3 region is CASSTGTLRGAQYF. CDR3 DNA sequence: TGTGCCAGCAGCACCGGGACTCTGAGGGGGGCCCAGTACTTC.

The genes are TRBV24-1 and TRBJ2-5; D is perhaps TRBD2 (5 bases). Looked up from germline, CDR1 is KGHDR and CDR2 is SFDVKD. This CDR3 has 14 amino acids. Trimming removed 9 bases from V and 4 bases from J, with 17 bases in between. As DNA, the CDR3 is TGTGCCACCTACGGTCAACGGGGTGGAGAGACCCAGTACTTC. Translation gives CATYGQRGGETQYF.

This clonotype was counted a few times. The rearrangement links TRBV7-6 to TRBJ2-7; D not resolved. The CDR3 runs to 13 residues. V lost 5 bases, J lost 2 bases, and 10 bases lay in between. CDR1 is SGHVS and CDR2 is FNYEAQ in the germline V gene. CDR3 sequence (DNA): TGTGCCAGCAGCATGGAACCGGCCTACGAGCAGTACTTC. This codes for CASSMEPAYEQYF.

This chain uses TRBV25-1 with TRBJ2-2; no clear D gene. CDR1 and CDR2 from the germline V gene are MGHDK and SYGVNS. V was cut by 7 bases and J by 0 bases, with 12 bases left in between. The CDR3 is 15 residues long. The CDR3 DNA reads as TGTGCCAGCACGCCCATTCCTACGAACACCGGGGAGCTGTTTTTT. This gives the protein CASTPIPTNTGELFF. Looking up the rest from reference TRBV25-1 and TRBJ2-2 gives the full variable domain: EADIYQTPRYLVIGTGKKITLECSQTMGHDKMYWYQQDPGMELHLIHYSYGVNSTEKGDLSSESTVSRIRTEHFPLTLESARPSHTSQYLCASTPIPTNTGELFFGEGSRLTVL.